These 14 T cell receptor beta chains were sequenced from one sample in a study of T cell responses to AZD1222 COVID-19 vaccine (TCRdb year 2021). The time point label here, explained by the study, means: baseline before first vaccination. Library preparation used the immunoSEQ multiplex PCR assay. This is the immuneACCESS table as TCRdb keeps it, with only in-frame sequences that have V and J called. A part of the clones is gone; compared with another copy, unresolved V genes explain less than half, and the rest is unexplained. In all, the sample holds about 120,000 clones, and around 87% of those were seen once. Clones ranked in the top ten supply around 3.1% of the sample. This specimen was peripheral blood, taken on day 0 of AZD1222 vaccination. Receptor source: an adult in good health.

The chain combines TRBV7-8 with TRBJ2-5; 8 nucleotides line up with TRBD1. The germline V gene encodes CDR1 SGHVS and CDR2 FQNEAQ. V shed 4 bases, J shed 5 bases, and the junction held 9 bases outside the gene matches. This CDR3 region has 15 residues. CDR3 residues: CASSSRTGSIETQYF. DNA of the CDR3: TGTGCCAGCAGCTCCCGGACAGGGTCGATTGAGACCCAGTACTTC.

The chain uses TRBV5-6 and TRBJ2-1, with a possible D match to TRBD1 (5 bases). Trimming cost V 4 bases and J 4 bases, with 12 bases left between them. Germline V lookup: CDR1 SGHDT, CDR2 YYEEEE. CDR3 length equals 14 residues. CDR3 sequence: CASSPETVYNEQFF. The CDR3 DNA sequence: TGTGCCAGCAGCCCAGAGACAGTATACAATGAGCAGTTCTTC.

Note on this clone: Within the sample, other DNA sequences also encode this same CDR3. This CDR3 reads CASSQGYGYTF. CDR3 sequence (DNA): TGTGCCAGCAGCCAAGGGTATGGCTACACCTTC. This chain joins TRBV3-1 (or the pseudogene TRBV3-2) and TRBJ1-2; D gene uncertain. Per germline, CDR1 LGHDT and CDR2 YNNKEL (reference sequence). The CDR3 runs to 11 residues. Trimming cost V 1 base and J 5 bases, with 2 bases left between them.

The chain recombines TRBV5-1 with TRBJ2-7; TRBD1 aligns across 9 bases. V shed 0 bases and J 6 bases; nucleotides not matched to a gene: 7. Germline lookup yields CDR1 SGHRS and CDR2 YFSETQ. The CDR3 runs to 15 residues. As DNA, the CDR3 is TGCGCCAGCAGCTTGGAGCGGACAGGGGTGGGCGAGCAGTACTTC. This gives the protein CASSLERTGVGEQYF.

This clone was counted a few times. This chain uses TRBV5-1 with TRBJ2-1; 8 bases map to TRBD2. Germline V gene lookup returns CDR1 SGHRS and CDR2 YFSETQ. The CDR3 consists of 15 residues. J was trimmed by 7 bases and V by 0 bases; bases with no gene match: 6. CDR3 protein: CASSLAAGASNEQFF. CDR3 bases: TGCGCCAGCAGCTTGGCAGCGGGGGCCTCGAATGAGCAGTTCTTC. Supplemented by reference TRBV5-1 and TRBJ2-1, the full variable domain reads KAGVTQTPRYLIKTRGQQVTLSCSPISGHRSVSWYQQTPGQGLQFLFEYFSETQRNKGNFPGRFSGRQFSNSRSEMNVSTLELGDSALYLCASSLAAGASNEQFFGPGTRLTVL.

There are a few counts of this clone. The chain employs TRBV9 and TRBJ1-2, with TRBD1 matching 10 bases. The V segment lost 4 bases and the J segment 8 bases; nucleotides outside the gene matches: 5. Germline V gene sequence: CDR1 SGDLS, CDR2 YYNGEE. This CDR3 has 13 residues. CDR3 region: CASSSGTGVGYTF. The CDR3 bases are TGTGCCAGCAGCAGCGGGACAGGGGTAGGCTACACCTTC. Full variable domain (missing parts from reference TRBV9 and TRBJ1-2): DSGVTQTPKHLITATGQRVTLRCSPRSGDLSVYWYQQSLDQGLQFLIQYYNGEERAKGNILERFSAQQFPDLHSELNLSSLELGDSALYFCASSSGTGVGYTFGSGTRLTVV.

This clone has just a few counts. The chain employs TRBV29-1 and TRBJ2-3; perhaps TRBD1 as D (5 bases). Between the trimmed V and J ends, which lost 4 bases and 7 bases, there was a span of 12 bases. Germline V lookup: CDR1 SQVTM, CDR2 ANQGSEA. This CDR3 has 12 residues. The CDR3 DNA is TGCAGCGTTGGACTGACAGATAATACGCAGTATTTT. This encodes CSVGLTDNTQYF.

The table lists this clone with a count of one. The rearrangement uses TRBV6-5 and TRBJ2-7; D perhaps matches TRBD1 (5 bases). Germline assignment: CDR1 MNHEY and CDR2 SVGAGI. V shed 5 bases and J shed 6 bases, with 17 bases lying between them. The CDR3 contains 14 residues. The CDR3 sequence: CASSLRGLTSEQYF. Written as DNA, the CDR3 is TGTGCCAGCAGTCTAAGGGGCCTGACTTCCGAGCAGTACTTC.

This sequence joins TRBV24-1 and TRBJ2-3, with a tentative D call TRBD2 (7 bases). Trimming removed 1 base from V and 0 bases from J, with 13 bases in between. The CDR3 totals 17 residues. Germline CDR1 KGHDR, CDR2 SFDVKD. In nucleotides, the CDR3 is TGTGCCACCAGTGATTTCGGGGGGCCGGAGAGCACAGATACGCAGTATTTT. This translates into CATSDFGGPESTDTQYF.

The V call is TRBV5-1, the J call TRBJ2-3, with 8 bases that match TRBD2. The CDR3 is made up of 14 amino acids. The germline V gene encodes CDR1 SGHRS and CDR2 YFSETQ. V dropped 0 bases and J dropped 7; count of bases not matched to a gene: 4. The chain's CDR3 is CASSLETSDHTQYF. DNA for the CDR3: TGCGCCAGCAGCTTGGAGACTAGCGATCATACGCAGTATTTT.

This rearrangement joins TRBV3-1 (or the pseudogene TRBV3-2) to TRBJ2-5; 10 bases match TRBD1. With 5 bases clipped from V and 4 bases from J, the junction kept 10 bases outside the gene matches. The germline V gene encodes CDR1 LGHDT and CDR2 YNNKEL (reference sequence). The CDR3 contains 16 residues. The CDR3 is CASSAGTGVVLETQYF. The DNA of the CDR3 is TGTGCCAGCAGCGCGGGGACAGGGGTTGTGTTAGAGACCCAGTACTTC.

The CDR3, as DNA: TGCGCCAGCAGCTCCGGGACTAGCCCTGGGGAGACCCAGTACTTC. Translated: CASSSGTSPGETQYF. The J gene is TRBJ2-5, the V gene TRBV5-1; TRBD2 matches 9 bases. Germline CDR1 reads SGHRS; CDR2 reads YFSETQ. V shed 3 bases and J 5 bases; nucleotides not matched to a gene: 8. CDR3 length: 15 residues.

The chain uses TRBV30 and TRBJ2-1; D call uncertain. Trimming took off 4 bases at V and 7 bases at J, with 14 bases between the two ends. Germline-derived CDR1 and CDR2 are GTSNPN and SVGIG (reference sequence). The CDR3 has 13 residues. The CDR3 spells CAWNPDLRNEQFF. In nucleotides, the CDR3 is TGTGCCTGGAATCCGGACCTAAGGAATGAGCAGTTCTTC.

The chain combines TRBV14 with TRBJ1-1; D remains ambiguous. V was shortened by 3 bases and J by 1 base, with 15 bases between the two germline ends. Germline assignment: CDR1 SGHDN and CDR2 FVKESK. The CDR3 sequence is 16 residues long. The CDR3 nucleotides are TGTGCCAGCAGCCACCCGAGCAATCGTCCGAACACTGAAGCTTTCTTT. Translated, it gives CASSHPSNRPNTEAFF.